This is a list of T cell receptor beta chains from one sample in a study of liver allograft versus peripheral blood T cells. TCRdb independently ran MiXCR on the reads; one entry per CDR3 protein. The table shows some 15,000 distinct CDR3 sequences, with 20% to 25% occurring only once. Receptors were obtained from a human patient who had a liver transplant. Some T cells may have come from the graft donor. Each CDR3 is given with its conserved first and last residue. D genes are given only for firm matches. Only part of the rows carry a size: once, few, many, or a class if the clone is expanded.

V,size,J,D,CDR3,DNA
TRBV7-9,NA,TRBJ1-1,NA,CASSSGGAEAFF,TGTGCCAGCAGCTCCGGGGGAGCTGAAGCTTTCTTT
TRBV20-1,NA,TRBJ2-3,TRBD2,CSATIAGATDTQYF,TGCAGTGCCACCATAGCGGGAGCGACAGATACGCAGTATTTT
TRBV7-2,few,TRBJ1-1,NA,CASSFRDTEAFF,TGTGCCAGCAGCTTTAGGGACACTGAAGCTTTCTTT
TRBV24-1,many,TRBJ1-5,TRBD1,CATSDSGQGLSNQPQHF,TGTGCCACCAGTGATTCTGGACAGGGGTTAAGCAATCAGCCCCAGCATTTT
TRBV19,NA,TRBJ1-6,NA,CASSVNRSRSGSPLHF,TGTGCCAGTAGTGTAAACAGGAGCAGGTCAGGGTCACCCCTCCACTTT
TRBV6-5,many,TRBJ2-2,NA,CASSQVAGPTGELFF,TGTGCCAGCAGCCAGGTGGCGGGGCCCACCGGGGAGCTGTTTTTT
TRBV10-3,many,TRBJ1-1,NA,CAISEGLWRKNTEAFF,TGTGCCATCAGTGAGGGCCTGTGGCGGAAAAACACTGAAGCTTTCTTT
TRBV7-2,many,TRBJ2-7,NA,CASSSGGIYEQYF,TGTGCCAGCAGCTCCGGTGGCATCTACGAGCAGTACTTC
TRBV6-5,many,TRBJ1-2,NA,CASSTGTNYGYTF,TGTGCCAGCAGTACCGGGACGAACTATGGCTACACCTTC
TRBV7-2,few,TRBJ2-7,NA,CASSPMYFSSYEQYF,TGTGCCAGCAGCCCTATGTATTTTAGTTCCTACGAGCAGTACTTC
TRBV9,many,TRBJ2-2,NA,CASSVVDSPTGELFF,TGTGCCAGCAGCGTAGTGGACAGCCCCACCGGGGAGCTGTTTTTT
TRBV6-6,many,TRBJ2-5,NA,CASSILGLQGWSAKGDQYF,TGTGCCAGCAGTATCCTGGGATTACAGGGATGGTCCGCTAAAGGGGACCAGTACTTC
TRBV30,NA,TRBJ1-4,NA,CAWSVSVGDGEKLFF,TGTGCCTGGAGTGTAAGTGTGGGAGACGGTGAAAAACTGTTTTTT
TRBV28,few,TRBJ2-7,TRBD2,CASSKPGGSYEQYF,TGTGCCAGCAGCAAACCGGGGGGGTCCTACGAGCAGTACTTC
TRBV19,few,TRBJ1-5,NA,CASSPVGGTLSNQPQHF,TGTGCCAGTAGTCCCGTGGGAGGGACATTAAGCAATCAGCCCCAGCATTTT
TRBV10-3,once,TRBJ2-1,TRBD1,CAASGTGRSYEQFF,TGTGCCGCGTCAGGGACAGGTCGATCCTACGAGCAGTTCTTC
TRBV15,many,TRBJ2-2,NA,CATSREGGRVNTGELFF,TGTGCCACCAGCAGAGAGGGTGGCAGGGTGAACACCGGGGAGCTGTTTTTT
TRBV20-1,few,TRBJ1-6,NA,CSAKGQGGNSPLHF,TGCAGTGCTAAGGGGCAGGGTGGGAATTCACCCCTCCACTTT